These 16 T cell receptor beta chains originate from one sample sequenced in a study of T cells after yellow fever vaccination. TCRdb used MiXCR to reprocess the 5' RACE reads, holding one entry per CDR3 protein. The repertoire consists of 450,000 to 550,000 distinct CDR3 sequences, with 21% occurring once and the leading ten covering roughly a sixth. Specimen: PBMCs, collected roughly 20 days after the first yellow fever vaccination. The receptors originated from a man aged 18 to 29 who received the YFV17D yellow fever vaccine.

The chain recombines TRBV12-5 with TRBJ2-1; TRBD1 matches 8 bases. The junction had 2 bases not matched to a gene; V was cut back by 6 bases and J by 4 bases. Germline V lookup: CDR1 LGHNT, CDR2 FRNRAP. This CDR3 comprises 13 residues. CDR3 loop: CASGWDRYNEQFF. In DNA, the CDR3 is TGTGCTAGTGGCTGGGACAGGTACAATGAGCAGTTCTTC. The whole variable domain, filled in from reference TRBV12-5 and TRBJ2-1, reads DARVTQTPRHKVTEMGQEVTMRCQPILGHNTVFWYRQTMMQGLELLAYFRNRAPLDDSGMPKDRFSAEMPDATLATLKIQPSEPRDSAVYFCASGWDRYNEQFFGPGTRLTVL.

The CDR3 reads CASSLDGTGNTEAFF. CDR3 nucleotides: TGCGCCAGCAGCCTGGACGGCACAGGGAACACTGAAGCTTTCTTT. The rearrangement joins TRBV5-1 to TRBJ1-1, with D possibly TRBD1 on 5 matching bases. Per germline, CDR1 SGHRS and CDR2 YFSETQ. The CDR3 is made up of 15 amino acids. Trimming pared 4 bases from V and 1 base from J, leaving 14 bases between. Full variable domain (rest looked up from reference TRBV5-1 and TRBJ1-1): KAGVTQTPRYLIKTRGQQVTLSCSPISGHRSVSWYQQTPGQGLQFLFEYFSETQRNKGNFPGRFSGRQFSNSRSEMNVSTLELGDSALYLCASSLDGTGNTEAFFGQGTRLTVV.

The V gene is TRBV29-1, the J gene TRBJ1-1; D ambiguous. The CDR3 extends over 13 amino acids. The V end lost 4 bases, the J end lost 4 bases, and 13 bases lay between the germline ends. The germline V gene has CDR1 SQVTM and CDR2 ANQGSEA. The CDR3 nucleotides read TGCAGCGTTGGTCCAGCTTGGGTCACTGAAGCTTTCTTT. It codes for CSVGPAWVTEAFF.

This clonotype was seen a handful of times. The chain employs TRBV6-5 and TRBJ2-3; TRBD1 might be the D (6 bases). The CDR3 extends over 15 amino acids. Per the germline V gene, CDR1 is MNHEY and CDR2 is SVGAGI. V was trimmed by 2 bases and J by 4 bases, leaving 13 bases between them. The DNA of the CDR3 is TGTGCCAGCAGTTACCCCCCAGGGGCCTCAGATACGCAGTATTTT. It encodes CASSYPPGASDTQYF.

The chain links TRBV4-3 to TRBJ1-6; 8 bases map to TRBD1. This CDR3 region has 16 residues. The V segment lost 0 bases and the J segment 7 bases; nucleotides outside the gene matches: 5. The germline V gene has CDR1 LGHNA and CDR2 YSLEER. CDR3 bases: TGCGCCAGCAGCCAAGATCGAGCAGGGGGCAATTCACCCCTCCACTTT. Its protein is CASSQDRAGGNSPLHF.

This clonotype came up a few times. The chain uses TRBV5-1 and TRBJ1-2, with a tentative D call TRBD1 (6 bases). This CDR3 is built from 14 residues. The V gene's germline CDR1 is SGHRS and CDR2 YFSETQ. Trimming shortened V by 4 bases and J by 5 bases, and 15 bases separated the two germline ends. CDR3 DNA: TGCGCCAGCAGCCTGGAGAGACAGGCTTATGGCTACACCTTC. Residues: CASSLERQAYGYTF.

This clonotype was detected a few times. This rearrangement joins TRBV7-2 to TRBJ2-7; no firm D call. The germline CDR1 and CDR2 sequences are SGHTA and FQGNSA. This CDR3 spans 15 amino acids. V dropped 5 bases and J dropped 4 bases, with 18 bases sitting between them. DNA of the CDR3: TGTGCCAGCAGCCCACGCGACCCCAACCTATACGAGCAGTACGTC. It is translated as CASSPRDPNLYEQYV.

The rearrangement uses TRBV18 and TRBJ2-1; D is perhaps TRBD2 (7 bases). This CDR3 comprises 12 residues. CDR1 is KGHSH, CDR2 LQKENI, per germline. V lost 6 bases to trimming and J lost 6 bases, with 9 bases between them. The CDR3: CASSRGANEQFF. The CDR3, as DNA: TGTGCCAGCTCCCGGGGGGCCAATGAGCAGTTCTTC.

This clonotype was detected a few times. CDR3 in DNA: TGTGCCAGCAGTTATGGACAGGGACTCGCCTACGAGCAGTACTTC. Residues: CASSYGQGLAYEQYF. This rearrangement joins TRBV6-5 to TRBJ2-7, with 8 bases aligning to TRBD1. CDR3 length: 15 residues. CDR1 is MNHEY, CDR2 SVGAGI, per germline. J gave up 2 bases and V 3 bases, and 6 bases lay outside the gene matches.

The chain uses TRBV27 and TRBJ2-2, with D perhaps matching TRBD1 (7 bases). V dropped 2 bases and J dropped 4 bases, with 20 bases sitting between them. There are 18 residues in the CDR3. CDR1 and CDR2 from the germline V gene are MNHEY and SMNVEV (reference sequence). The CDR3: CASSLPPRGERFTGELFF. For the CDR3, the DNA is TGTGCCAGCAGTTTACCCCCCAGGGGGGAGAGATTCACCGGGGAGCTGTTTTTT.

This chain joins TRBV11-2 and TRBJ2-4; 10 bases align to TRBD2. V lost 0 bases to trimming and J lost 0 bases; unmatched junction nucleotides: 5. The CDR3 consists of 18 residues. Looked up from germline, CDR1 is SGHAT and CDR2 is FQNNGV. CDR3 sequence (DNA): TGTGCCAGCAGCTTAGATCTAGCGGGGGCACTAGCCAAAAACATTCAGTACTTC. Its translation: CASSLDLAGALAKNIQYF. The whole variable domain, remainder taken from reference TRBV11-2 and TRBJ2-4, is EAGVAQSPRYKIIEKRQSVAFWCNPISGHATLYWYQQILGQGPKLLIQFQNNGVVDDSQLPKDRFSAERLKGVDSTLKIQPAKLEDSAVYLCASSLDLAGALAKNIQYFGAGTRLSVL.

The chain employs TRBV11-2 and TRBJ2-4, with 7 positions matching TRBD1. The CDR3 extends over 16 amino acids. With 4 bases clipped from V and 0 bases from J, the junction kept 6 bases outside the gene matches. Germline lookup yields CDR1 SGHAT and CDR2 FQNNGV. The CDR3 sequence: CASSSTGFLAKNIQYF. The CDR3 DNA reads TGTGCCAGCAGCTCGACAGGGTTCCTAGCCAAAAACATTCAGTACTTC. Combining the CDR3 with reference TRBV11-2 and TRBJ2-4 gives the whole variable domain EAGVAQSPRYKIIEKRQSVAFWCNPISGHATLYWYQQILGQGPKLLIQFQNNGVVDDSQLPKDRFSAERLKGVDSTLKIQPAKLEDSAVYLCASSSTGFLAKNIQYFGAGTRLSVL.

This clonotype was seen more than once but under ten times. The chain uses TRBV5-5 and TRBJ2-7; TRBD2 matches at 8 bases. V lost 3 bases, J lost 0 bases, and 2 bases stayed unmatched. CDR3 length equals 14 residues. Germline V gene data show CDR1 as SGHKS and CDR2 as YYEKEE (reference sequence). CDR3 nucleotide sequence: TGTGCCAGCAGCTCGGGACTAGACTCCTACGAGCAGTACGTC. This gives the protein CASSSGLDSYEQYV.

This clonotype was seen more than once but under ten times. V gene TRBV7-2 combines with J gene TRBJ2-7, with no clear D. This CDR3 region has 13 residues. V gave up 4 bases and J gave up 7 bases, with 14 bases separating them. Germline loops: CDR1 SGHTA, CDR2 FQGNSA. The CDR3 sequence is CASSYGLLGEQYF. Written as DNA, the CDR3 is TGTGCCAGCAGCTATGGGCTACTTGGAGAGCAGTACTTC.

This clonotype was seen only a few times. The chain uses TRBV5-1 and TRBJ2-5; no clear D gene. This CDR3 is built from 13 residues. The ends were cut back, 5 bases at V and 4 bases at J, with 12 bases in the middle. Germline assignment: CDR1 SGHRS and CDR2 YFSETQ. CDR3 residues: CASSPNLLETQYF. DNA of the CDR3: TGCGCCAGCAGTCCTAACTTGCTAGAGACCCAGTACTTC.

In its sample, this clonotype was seen a few times. The chain is built from TRBV5-1 and TRBJ2-5, with 8 bases fitting TRBD2. Germline V lookup: CDR1 SGHRS, CDR2 YFSETQ. Trimming cost V 3 bases and J 2 bases; bases outside gene matches: 6. The CDR3 is 15 residues long. This chain's CDR3 is CASSSTGTRQETQYF. DNA of the CDR3: TGCGCCAGCAGCTCGACGGGGACTAGGCAAGAGACCCAGTACTTC.